A single sample is the source of the 3 T cell receptor beta chains below, sequenced in a study of beta chain features in type 1 diabetes. As every portion of the isolated RNA was reverse transcribed, the sequencing read expressed TCRB transcripts. Profiling relied on immunoSEQ multiplex PCR, and the TCRdb table lists in-frame clones only, not all of them. Of more than 8,000 clones in the sample, approximately 78% were seen once. Sample: Tregs from blood. Receptors originate from a woman younger than 35 in good health.

The chain links TRBV6-1 to TRBJ1-2; D not certain. The germline CDR1 and CDR2 sequences are MNHNS and SASEGT. The CDR3 totals 12 residues. V was clipped by 4 bases and J by 4 bases, with 7 bases between them. In DNA, the CDR3 is TGTGCCAGCAGTGGTCCCAGCTATGGCTACACCTTC. It yields the protein CASSGPSYGYTF.

V gene TRBV2 combines with J gene TRBJ1-2; D uncertain. Between the trimmed V and J ends, which lost 2 bases and 8 bases, there was a span of 12 bases. The CDR3 totals 13 residues. Per the germline V gene, CDR1 is SNHLY and CDR2 is FYNNEI. In DNA, the CDR3 is TGTGCCAGCAGTGAAATTGGGCAGGCGGGCTACACCTTC. As protein: CASSEIGQAGYTF.

The genes are TRBV20-1 and TRBJ1-2, with a tentative D call TRBD1 (5 bases). This CDR3 region has 11 residues. Trimming removed 1 base from V and 10 bases from J, with 10 bases in between. The germline V gene has CDR1 DFQATT and CDR2 SNEGSKA (reference sequence). Written as DNA, the CDR3 is TGCAGTGCTAGAGTACAGGTGTCCTACACCTTC. Its protein product is CSARVQVSYTF.